The 7 T cell receptor beta chains below were found in one sample sequenced in a study of long-term antiretroviral therapy in people with HIV (dated by TCRdb to 2022 to 2024). Sequencing of the TRB variable region was done with the immunoSEQ hsTCRB v3.0 assay at survey level resolution. In TCRdb, the immuneACCESS table is reduced to in-frame sequences with V and J assigned. These tables do not hold every clone; where another copy was compared, an unresolved V gene accounts for under half, and the others remain unexplained. The sample table lists 37,000 or so clones, 75% to 90% of them with a count of one. The top ten hold roughly 6% of the sample. Here the sequenced sample was unsorted PBMCs, taken 3.4 years after starting antiretroviral therapy. Source of these receptors: a man in his thirties or forties with HIV.

This chain uses TRBV11-2 with TRBJ2-7, with D hard to call. Trimming stripped 7 bases from V and 2 bases from J, with 15 bases between. The CDR3 consists of 14 residues. Germline CDR1 and CDR2: SGHAT and FQNNGV. CDR3 coding DNA: TGTGCCAGCACAGAAGTTGACTGGGCCTACGAGCAGTACTTC. Protein: CASTEVDWAYEQYF.

This clone was observed a few times. The rearrangement links TRBV6-1 to TRBJ2-1, with D tentatively TRBD1 (6 bases). Deletions cut 8 bases from V and 9 bases from J, with 14 bases between. In germline, CDR1 is MNHNS, CDR2 SASEGT. The CDR3 has 12 residues. CDR3 in amino acids: CASGGAWGEQFF. The CDR3 coding sequence is TGTGCCAGCGGGGGCGCTTGGGGTGAGCAGTTCTTC.

The V and J genes are TRBV5-5 and TRBJ2-2, with TRBD1 matching over 8 bases. Trimming removed 4 bases from V and 6 bases from J; junction bases left unmatched: 8. Per germline, CDR1 SGHKS and CDR2 YYEKEE (reference sequence). The CDR3 runs to 15 residues. The CDR3, as DNA: TGTGCCAGCAGCCGGACAGGGATGGTGGCCGGGGAGCTGTTTTTT. Translated, it gives CASSRTGMVAGELFF.

The chain has TRBV13 and TRBJ2-2; 8 bases agree with TRBD1. V was pared by 0 bases and J by 1 base, with 4 bases of the junction left unmatched. Germline loops: CDR1 PRHDT, CDR2 FYEKMQ (reference sequence). The CDR3 extends over 17 amino acids. This CDR3 reads CASSLGPGTGNTGELFF. In DNA form, the CDR3 reads TGTGCCAGCAGCTTAGGACCCGGGACAGGGAACACCGGGGAGCTGTTTTTT.

This chain uses TRBV19 with TRBJ1-1, with a possible D match to TRBD1 (5 bases). V lost 7 bases, J lost 1 base, and 13 bases lay in between. The germline gives CDR1 LNHDA, CDR2 SQIVND (reference sequence). The CDR3 totals 14 residues. CDR3 in amino acids: CASITTGGNTEAFF. The CDR3 coding sequence is TGTGCCAGTATAACCACAGGCGGGAACACTGAAGCTTTCTTT.

The chain links TRBV4-1 to TRBJ1-3; no clear D gene. V was shortened by 0 bases and J by 4 bases, with 7 bases between the two germline ends. Germline CDR1 reads MGHRA; CDR2 reads YSYEKL. This CDR3 is built from 14 residues. CDR3 loop: CASSQELVGNTIYF. The CDR3 DNA is TGCGCCAGCAGCCAAGAATTGGTAGGAAACACCATATATTTT.

With regard to this clone: This same CDR3 is encoded by further DNA sequences in the sample. The gene calls are TRBV5-6 and TRBJ2-1; D gene ambiguous. From germline, CDR1 is SGHDT and CDR2 YYEEEE. This CDR3 spans 12 amino acids. V was clipped by 2 bases and J by 8 bases, with 8 bases between them. CDR3 residues: CASSFGTHEQFF. The CDR3 DNA reads as TGTGCCAGCAGCTTTGGAACGCATGAGCAGTTCTTC. The whole variable domain, remainder taken from reference TRBV5-6 and TRBJ2-1, is DAGVTQSPTHLIKTRGQQVTLRCSPKSGHDTVSWYQQALGQGPQFIFQYYEEEERQRGNFPDRFSGHQFPNYSSELNVNALLLGDSALYLCASSFGTHEQFFGPGTRLTVL.